This T cell receptor beta chain was sequenced in a study of CD8 T cells in ankylosing spondylitis. Whole-study findings and limits: Seemingly distinctive of ankylosing spondylitis blood was a TCR beta motif formed by eight highly homologous variants.

This CDR3 is 16 amino acids long. The V segment lost 0 bases and the J segment 8 bases; nucleotides outside the gene matches: 9. CDR1 SGDLS and CDR2 YYNGEE come from the germline V gene. TCRdb itself ran the 5' RACE reads through MiXCR, one entry per CDR3 protein. This table has 450,000 to 550,000 distinct CDR3 sequences, approximately 5.3% appearing once. This clonotype was seen at least ten times. Its antigen is unknown. The source of this sequence is a male donor with ankylosing spondylitis. The J gene is TRBJ2-1, the V gene TRBV9; TRBD2 matches at 9 bases. Sequenced input: blood, either unsorted or a sorted T cell fraction (not recorded which). This CDR3 is CASSVASRAGGYEQFF. For the CDR3, the DNA is TGTGCCAGCAGCGTAGCTTCACGAGCGGGGGGATATGAGCAGTTCTTC.